One and the same sample provided the 8 T cell receptor beta chains below, sequenced in a study of blood T cell repertoires in COVID-19. The data were produced by immunoSEQ multiplex PCR, yet TCRdb's version contains in-frame clones alone and is incomplete. The sample comprises under 350,000 clones, around nine tenths of which are singletons, and 1.5% to 2% rests with the top ten. The source material was PBMCs or T cells enriched from blood (not recorded which). These receptors all come from a woman aged 35 to 49 who had recovered from COVID-19.

Only one count was recorded for this clone. V gene TRBV10-2 combines with J gene TRBJ2-7; 8 bases match TRBD1. The V gene's germline CDR1 is WSHSY and CDR2 SAAADI. The CDR3 spans 13 residues. V shed 6 bases, J shed 4 bases, and the junction held 5 bases outside the gene matches. DNA for the CDR3: TGCGCCAGCAGCCCTGACAGGGGATACGAGCAGTACTTC. Residues: CASSPDRGYEQYF.

This chain connects TRBV21-1 to TRBJ1-4; the DNA was not compared with TRBD1, the D call given in the table. TRBV21-1 is designated a pseudogene. This CDR3 is 18 amino acids long. The CDR3 bases are TGTGCCAGCAGCAAAGTGCTTAAACAGGGAGCAACTAATGAAAAACTGTTTTTT. Translation gives CASSKVLKQGATNEKLFF.

The rearrangement uses TRBV21-1 and TRBJ2-7; the DNA was not used to check the table's D call, TRBD1. TRBV21-1 is described as a pseudogene. The CDR3 runs to 16 residues. The CDR3 loop is CASSKSGQGFIYEQYF. In DNA, the CDR3 is TGTGCCAGCAGCAAATCGGGACAGGGGTTTATTTACGAGCAGTACTTC.

The chain uses TRBV4-3 and TRBJ2-2; the D is unclear. V lost 0 bases to trimming and J lost 6 bases, with 8 bases between them. CDR3 length equals 14 residues. CDR1 LGHNA and CDR2 YSLEER come from the germline V gene. The CDR3 loop is CASSQDSPPGELFF. The CDR3 nucleotides read TGCGCCAGCAGCCAAGATAGTCCCCCCGGGGAGCTGTTTTTT.

The J gene is TRBJ1-2, the V gene TRBV9; D uncertain. The ends were cut back, 4 bases at V and 7 bases at J, with 17 bases in the middle. Germline V gene data show CDR1 as SGDLS and CDR2 as YYNGEE. The CDR3 is 14 amino acids. Here the CDR3 DNA reads TGTGCCAGCAGCCCATCCGTGGCACCACGTGGCTACACCTTC. Translating gives CASSPSVAPRGYTF.

For this clone: This same CDR3 is encoded by further DNA sequences in the sample. The gene calls are TRBV6-5 and TRBJ1-2; 8 bases line up with TRBD1. CDR3 length: 14 amino acids. With V trimmed by 2 bases and J by 8 bases, 7 bases remained unmatched. Germline assignment: CDR1 MNHEY and CDR2 SVGAGI. The CDR3 reads CASSYTGQGAGYTF. DNA of the CDR3: TGTGCCAGCAGTTACACCGGACAGGGAGCCGGCTACACCTTC.

The chain recombines TRBV5-6 with TRBJ1-6; D is uncertain. Trimming removed 4 bases from V and 6 bases from J, with 11 bases in between. Germline V lookup: CDR1 SGHDT, CDR2 YYEEEE. The CDR3 extends over 14 amino acids. The CDR3 region has the DNA TGTGCCAGCAGCCCCCGGGTTATTAATTCACCCCTCCACTTT. Protein: CASSPRVINSPLHF. Supplemented by reference TRBV5-6 and TRBJ1-6, the full variable domain reads DAGVTQSPTHLIKTRGQQVTLRCSPKSGHDTVSWYQQALGQGPQFIFQYYEEEERQRGNFPDRFSGHQFPNYSSELNVNALLLGDSALYLCASSPRVINSPLHFGNGTRLTVT.

The chain employs TRBV15 and TRBJ2-7, with D perhaps matching TRBD2 (6 bases). V was clipped by 5 bases and J by 2 bases, with 13 bases between them. Germline V CDR1 and CDR2: LNHNV, YYDKDF (reference sequence). The CDR3 length is 14 residues. The CDR3 loop reads CATSSEGVTYEQYF. Here the CDR3 DNA reads TGTGCCACCAGCTCGGAGGGAGTGACCTACGAGCAGTACTTC.